The 21 T cell receptor beta chains below were found in one sample sequenced in a study of T cell responses to AZD1222 COVID-19 vaccine. The table came from immunoSEQ multiplex PCR; TCRdb's copy has only in-frame clones and leaves some out. The sample includes about 150,000 clones, over 80% of them seen just once. Here the sequenced sample was peripheral blood, taken 28 days after the second AZD1222 dose. The receptors come from an adult who received the AZD1222 COVID-19 vaccine.

The V gene is TRBV6-5, the J gene TRBJ2-2; the D gene is possibly TRBD2 (5 bases). Germline V gives CDR1 MNHEY, CDR2 SVGAGI. CDR3 length: 14 amino acids. Trimming shortened V by 7 bases and J by 6 bases, and 15 bases separated the two germline ends. CDR3 residues: CASNPTHGAGELFF. CDR3 bases: TGTGCCAGCAACCCAACCCACGGGGCCGGGGAGCTGTTTTTT.

The V gene is TRBV5-6, the J gene TRBJ1-2, with D perhaps TRBD1 (6 bases). The CDR3 is 13 residues long. Germline V gives CDR1 SGHDT, CDR2 YYEEEE. V lost 5 bases to trimming and J lost 7 bases, with 15 bases between them. CDR3 region: CASRTLQGIGYTF. In DNA, the CDR3 is TGTGCCAGCAGAACTTTACAGGGTATTGGCTACACCTTC.

This chain uses TRBV7-9 with TRBJ1-4; 8 bases agree with TRBD1. Germline V lookup: CDR1 SEHNR, CDR2 FQNEAQ (reference sequence). The length of the CDR3 is 14 residues. Germline trimming cut 3 bases from V and 5 bases from J; bases unmatched to any gene: 2. The CDR3 sequence: CASSFQGANEKLFF. Written as DNA, the CDR3 is TGTGCCAGCAGCTTTCAGGGGGCGAATGAAAAACTGTTTTTT. The variable domain in full, completed from reference TRBV7-9 and TRBJ1-4, reads DTGVSQNPRHKITKRGQNVTFRCDPISEHNRLYWYRQTLGQGPEFLTYFQNEAQLEKSRLLSDRFSAERPKGSFSTLEIQRTEQGDSAMYLCASSFQGANEKLFFGSGTQLSVL.

The rearrangement uses TRBV5-1 and TRBJ2-5; 11 bases fit TRBD2. V dropped 4 bases and J dropped 2; count of bases not matched to a gene: 7. Looked up from germline, CDR1 is SGHRS and CDR2 is YFSETQ. The CDR3 totals 16 residues. The CDR3 DNA is TGCGCCAGCAGCGTTGGGCTAGCGGGAGGACAAGAGACCCAGTACTTC. Its protein is CASSVGLAGGQETQYF. The variable domain in full, completed from reference TRBV5-1 and TRBJ2-5, reads KAGVTQTPRYLIKTRGQQVTLSCSPISGHRSVSWYQQTPGQGLQFLFEYFSETQRNKGNFPGRFSGRQFSNSRSEMNVSTLELGDSALYLCASSVGLAGGQETQYFGPGTRLLVL.

The chain carries TRBV4-3 and TRBJ2-1, with 11 bases matching TRBD2. The CDR3 consists of 18 residues. The germline gives CDR1 LGHNA, CDR2 YSLEER. V shed 4 bases and J 0 bases; nucleotides not matched to a gene: 8. The CDR3 nucleotides read TGCGCCAGCAGCCCCGTGGCTAGCGGGAGGAGCTCCTACAATGAGCAGTTCTTC. This gives the protein CASSPVASGRSSYNEQFF.

The chain joins TRBV5-1 to TRBJ1-6; 7 bases are shared with TRBD1. V lost 1 base and J lost 7; bases outside the gene matches: 2. CDR3 size: 14 residues. CDR1 SGHRS and CDR2 YFSETQ come from the germline V gene. DNA of the CDR3: TGCGCCAGCAGCTTGCACAGGGGCAATTCACCCCTCCACTTT. It encodes CASSLHRGNSPLHF.

This chain links TRBV10-3 with TRBJ2-3, with 7 nucleotides matching TRBD1. This CDR3 has 14 residues. The V gene's germline CDR1 is ENHRY and CDR2 SYGVKD. Unmatched junction bases numbered 4, after V lost 6 bases and J lost 1 base. The DNA of the CDR3 is TGTGCCATCAGCACGACAGGGCGCACAGATACGCAGTATTTT. Protein product: CAISTTGRTDTQYF.

V and J are TRBV25-1 and TRBJ2-1; 11 bases map to TRBD2. This CDR3 has 14 amino acids. Germline V lookup: CDR1 MGHDK, CDR2 SYGVNS. The V gene end was trimmed by 8 bases and the J gene end by 5 bases; junction bases not matched to a gene: 5. The CDR3 spells CASVTSGTNNEQFF. The DNA of the CDR3 is TGTGCCAGCGTGACTAGCGGGACCAACAATGAGCAGTTCTTC. Combining the CDR3 with reference TRBV25-1 and TRBJ2-1 gives the whole variable domain EADIYQTPRYLVIGTGKKITLECSQTMGHDKMYWYQQDPGMELHLIHYSYGVNSTEKGDLSSESTVSRIRTEHFPLTLESARPSHTSQYLCASVTSGTNNEQFFGPGTRLTVL.

The chain joins TRBV19 to TRBJ1-1; D is possibly TRBD1 (6 bases). The CDR3 length is 14 residues. Trimming left V 3 bases short and J 6 bases short, with 14 bases between. Germline CDR1 LNHDA, CDR2 SQIVND (reference sequence). The CDR3 is CASSIGGLGAEAFF. In nucleotides, the CDR3 is TGTGCCAGTAGTATCGGGGGGCTTGGGGCTGAAGCTTTCTTT.

This chain uses TRBV12-3 or TRBV12-4 with TRBJ1-4; D uncertain. This CDR3 region has 12 residues. The V gene lost 7 bases and the J gene lost 10 bases, with 13 bases spanning the gap. The CDR3 nucleotides read TGTGCCAGCACCTCCAAGTTGGGAAAACTGTTTTTT. Amino acid sequence: CASTSKLGKLFF.

The V call is TRBV7-2, the J call TRBJ2-1; TRBD2 aligns across 8 bases. Germline V gene data show CDR1 as SGHTA and CDR2 as FQGNSA. V was clipped by 2 bases and J by 15 bases; unmatched bases: 9. The length of the CDR3 is 13 residues. The DNA for the CDR3 is TGTGCCAGCAGCTTATTGGTCGGGACTAGTGGGTTCTTC. Encoded protein: CASSLLVGTSGFF.

This rearrangement joins TRBV10-2 to TRBJ2-7; D not certain. Germline CDR1 WSHSY, CDR2 SAAADI. Trimming removed 4 bases at V and 0 bases at J, with 7 bases between. The CDR3 sequence is 13 residues long. The chain's CDR3 is CASSVLFSYEQYF. As DNA, the CDR3 is TGCGCCAGCAGTGTCTTATTCTCCTACGAGCAGTACTTC.

This chain links TRBV5-4 with TRBJ2-4, with 11 bases identical to TRBD1. The V segment lost 0 bases and the J segment 7 bases; nucleotides outside the gene matches: 6. Germline V gives CDR1 SGHNT, CDR2 YYREEE (reference sequence). This CDR3 has 16 residues. This chain's CDR3 is CASSLVGGQGENIQYF. The CDR3 DNA follows: TGTGCCAGCAGCTTGGTGGGGGGACAGGGGGAGAACATTCAGTACTTC.

The chain recombines TRBV19 with TRBJ2-7; the match to TRBD2 covers 8 bases. This CDR3 comprises 19 residues. Germline lookup yields CDR1 LNHDA and CDR2 SQIVND (reference sequence). The V gene end was trimmed by 3 bases and the J gene end by 0 bases; junction bases not matched to a gene: 16. The CDR3 spells CASSIEGLDRAGLSYEQYF. DNA for the CDR3: TGTGCCAGTAGTATCGAGGGACTAGATCGAGCGGGCCTCTCCTACGAGCAGTACTTC.

This clone rates as large. CDR3 sequence: CASRLRKGQSFFGNYGYTF. CDR3 DNA sequence: TGTGCCAGCAGGCTTAGAAAGGGACAGTCCTTTTTTGGGAACTATGGCTACACCTTC. The genes are TRBV28 and TRBJ1-2, with 7 positions matching TRBD1. Looked up from germline, CDR1 is MDHEN and CDR2 is SYDVKM. The CDR3 totals 19 residues. V dropped 6 bases and J dropped 2; count of bases not matched to a gene: 21.

A remark on this clone: At one end the junction does not follow the germline gene, possibly because of a read error. This rearrangement joins TRBV10-1 to TRBJ1-2; tentative D call: TRBD1 (5 bases). Germline CDR1 and CDR2: WNHNN and SYGVQD (reference sequence). The CDR3 covers 15 residues. The CDR3 is CASSKSGGAGYGYTF. CDR3 DNA sequence: TGCGCCAGCAGTAAGTCGGGAGGGGCGGGCTATGGCTACACCTTC.

This chain links TRBV19 with TRBJ1-2; D perhaps matches TRBD1 (5 bases). The germline V and J ends were trimmed by 3 bases and 3 bases, with 20 bases remaining between them. The CDR3 has 17 amino acids. Germline loops: CDR1 LNHDA, CDR2 SQIVND (reference sequence). The CDR3 protein is CASSIGRPLGADYGYTF. DNA of the CDR3: TGTGCCAGTAGTATTGGCCGGCCCCTCGGGGCAGACTATGGCTACACCTTC. Using reference TRBV19 and TRBJ1-2 for the parts outside the CDR3, the full variable domain is DGGITQSPKYLFRKEGQNVTLSCEQNLNHDAMYWYRQDPGQGLRLIYYSQIVNDFQKGDIAEGYSVSREKKESFPLTVTSAQKNPTAFYLCASSIGRPLGADYGYTFGSGTRLTVV.

The table lists this clone with a count of one. V usage is TRBV2 and J usage is TRBJ2-5, with D hard to call. Trimming removed 6 bases from V and 5 bases from J, with 16 bases in between. Germline lookup yields CDR1 SNHLY and CDR2 FYNNEI. The CDR3 spans 14 residues. In DNA, the CDR3 is TGTGCCAGCAGGGATCAAGGGCGAACCGAGACCCAGTACTTC. Translating it yields CASRDQGRTETQYF.

This chain links TRBV28 with TRBJ1-2; no reliable D call. The germline gives CDR1 MDHEN, CDR2 SYDVKM. The CDR3 extends over 12 amino acids. V dropped 2 bases and J dropped 8 bases, with 9 bases sitting between them. The CDR3 coding sequence is TGTGCCAGCAGTTTACAGATCGGGGGCTACACCTTC. Residues: CASSLQIGGYTF.

The chain links TRBV12-5 to TRBJ2-1, with D tentatively TRBD2 (6 bases). V was cut by 5 bases and J by 4 bases, with 15 bases left in between. Germline CDR1 reads LGHNT; CDR2 reads FRNRAP. CDR3 length: 15 amino acids. The CDR3 sequence: CASGVGVAAYNEQFF. CDR3 bases: TGTGCTAGTGGTGTTGGGGTAGCGGCTTACAATGAGCAGTTCTTC. The variable domain in full, with the rest retrieved from reference TRBV12-5 and TRBJ2-1, is DARVTQTPRHKVTEMGQEVTMRCQPILGHNTVFWYRQTMMQGLELLAYFRNRAPLDDSGMPKDRFSAEMPDATLATLKIQPSEPRDSAVYFCASGVGVAAYNEQFFGPGTRLTVL.

V and J are TRBV15 and TRBJ2-3; possible D gene TRBD2, 6 bases. The germline V and J ends were trimmed by 0 bases and 10 bases, with 17 bases remaining between them. CDR3 size: 15 residues. CDR1 and CDR2 (germline): LNHNV, YYDKDF (reference sequence). The CDR3 loop is CATSRDLSPGTSQYF. CDR3 in DNA: TGTGCCACCAGCAGAGATTTATCCCCGGGGACTTCGCAGTATTTT.